These 18 T cell receptor beta chains came from one sample sequenced in a study of naive CD8 T cells in extremely preterm neonates. Regarding the study as a whole: Preterm CDR3s were shorter than older groups', with fewer N additions and less trimming.

Extremely preterm deliveries at about 22-27 weeks of gestation provided the preterm samples. Using immunoSEQ multiplex PCR, the repertoire was profiled, and TCRdb retains in-frame clones only, with some absent. The sample shows approximately 930 clones, 95% to 98% of them seen only once. These receptors are not linked to any known antigen. The sequenced material came from naive CD8+ T cells from cord blood. These receptors all stem from a girl who was born preterm.

The CDR3 DNA sequence: TGTGCTAGTGGTTTGCAGGGGGGCACCGGGGAGCTGTTTTTT. It specifies CASGLQGGTGELFF. This chain uses TRBV12-5 with TRBJ2-2; perhaps TRBD1 as D (7 bases). Germline assignment: CDR1 LGHNT and CDR2 FRNRAP. The CDR3 loop spans 14 amino acids. With 2 bases removed from V and 4 bases from J, the gap between germline ends came to 8 bases.

The V call is TRBV27, the J call TRBJ1-2, with D hard to call. The CDR3 sequence is 13 residues long. Trimming left V 2 bases short and J 4 bases short, with 8 bases between. Germline assignment: CDR1 MNHEY and CDR2 SMNVEV (reference sequence). The CDR3 here is CASSLGVTYGYTF. The CDR3 DNA sequence: TGTGCCAGCAGTTTAGGTGTTACCTATGGCTACACCTTC.

CDR3 in DNA: TGTGCCAGCAGCCAAGATCTTACAGGCTCTGGGGCCAACGTCCTGACTTTC. It is translated as CASSQDLTGSGANVLTF. The J gene is TRBJ2-6, the V gene TRBV4-2, with a tentative D call TRBD1 (5 bases). Per the germline V gene, CDR1 is LGHNA and CDR2 is YNFKEQ. V lost 0 bases and J 0 bases, leaving 9 bases between the germline ends. This CDR3 has 17 amino acids.

The chain carries TRBV10-3 and TRBJ2-2; D perhaps matches TRBD2 (6 bases). CDR1 and CDR2 (germline): ENHRY, SYGVKD. The CDR3 runs 15 residues. Trimming stripped 3 bases from V and 1 base from J, with 9 bases between. In nucleotides, the CDR3 is TGTGCCATCAGTGAAAGAGCGGGGAACACCGGGGAGCTGTTTTTT. This codes for CAISERAGNTGELFF.

This sequence joins TRBV6-6 and TRBJ2-7; possibly TRBD1 for D (6 bases). Trimming shortened V by 0 bases and J by 6 bases, and 6 bases separated the two germline ends. CDR1 is MNHNY, CDR2 SVGAGI, per germline (reference sequence). The CDR3 has 12 residues. CDR3 DNA: TGTGCCAGCAGTTACTCAGGGGGCGAGCAGTACTTC. Translating it yields CASSYSGGEQYF.

This chain joins TRBV2 and TRBJ2-1, with TRBD2 matching over 11 bases. V lost 4 bases, J lost 4 bases, and 3 bases stayed unmatched. Germline lookup yields CDR1 SNHLY and CDR2 FYNNEI. The CDR3 spans 15 residues. The DNA for the CDR3 is TGTGCCAGCAGTGCGACTAGCGGGATATACAATGAGCAGTTCTTC. It is translated as CASSATSGIYNEQFF.

This sequence joins TRBV27 and TRBJ2-7; 7 bases line up with TRBD2. This CDR3 region has 14 residues. Germline CDR1 and CDR2: MNHEY and SMNVEV (reference sequence). Trimming cost V 3 bases and J 1 base; bases outside gene matches: 3. CDR3 coding DNA: TGTGCCAGCAGTTTCGGGGGGACGTCCTACGAGCAGTACTTC. Translation: CASSFGGTSYEQYF.

The CDR3 loop reads CASKPTGGDEQYF. In DNA form, the CDR3 reads TGTGCCAGCAAACCGACAGGGGGGGACGAGCAGTACTTC. The chain carries TRBV27 and TRBJ2-7; 9 nucleotides match TRBD1. V dropped 7 bases and J dropped 5; count of bases not matched to a gene: 6. This CDR3 comprises 13 residues. Per germline, CDR1 MNHEY and CDR2 SMNVEV (reference sequence).

The rearrangement joins TRBV4-1 to TRBJ1-2; D ambiguous. The germline gives CDR1 MGHRA, CDR2 YSYEKL. Trimming removed 3 bases at V and 0 bases at J, with 2 bases between. The CDR3 extends over 12 amino acids. This CDR3 reads CASSHTNYGYTF. The CDR3 coding sequence is TGCGCCAGCAGCCACACTAACTATGGCTACACCTTC.

The V and J genes are TRBV7-3 and TRBJ2-1, with D possibly being TRBD2 (5 bases). The CDR3 is 13 residues long. CDR1 and CDR2 (germline): SGHTA, FQGTGA. Trimming took 5 bases from V and 4 from J, leaving 9 bases between them. This CDR3 is CASSLGLYNEQFF. The CDR3 coding sequence is TGTGCCAGCAGCCTCGGACTTTACAATGAGCAGTTCTTC. Based on the CDR3 plus reference TRBV7-3 and TRBJ2-1, the full variable domain is GAGVSQTPSNKVTEKGKYVELRCDPISGHTALYWYRQSLGQGPEFLIYFQGTGAADDSGLPNDRFFAVRPEGSVSTLKIQRTERGDSAVYLCASSLGLYNEQFFGPGTRLTVL.

The rearrangement joins TRBV19 to TRBJ2-6; D remains ambiguous. This CDR3 region has 13 residues. From germline, CDR1 is LNHDA and CDR2 SQIVND (reference sequence). V lost 3 bases and J lost 0, with 0 bases in between. The CDR3 loop is CASSISGANVLTF. CDR3 bases: TGTGCCAGTAGTATCTCTGGGGCCAACGTCCTGACTTTC.

This clone was seen once. The genes are TRBV11-1 and TRBJ2-7, with D perhaps assigned TRBD1 or TRBD2 (5 bases each). Germline CDR1 and CDR2: SGHAT and FQDESV (reference sequence). Trimming removed 4 bases from V and 0 bases from J, with 13 bases in between. This CDR3 has 15 amino acids. The CDR3 DNA sequence: TGTGCCAGCAGCTCCTGGGACCTGAGCTCCTACGAGCAGTACTTC. Translation: CASSSWDLSSYEQYF.

The chain employs TRBV25-1 and TRBJ1-1; TRBD1 aligns across 11 bases. This CDR3 region has 14 residues. V shed 3 bases and J 6 bases; nucleotides not matched to a gene: 3. Germline V lookup: CDR1 MGHDK, CDR2 SYGVNS. CDR3 loop: CASSDPGQGAEAFF. The DNA of the CDR3 is TGTGCCAGCAGTGACCCGGGACAGGGGGCTGAAGCTTTCTTT.

V and J are TRBV11-2 and TRBJ2-7; 11 nucleotides match TRBD1. Germline CDR1 reads SGHAT; CDR2 reads FQNNGV. V dropped 0 bases and J dropped 0; count of bases not matched to a gene: 4. The length of the CDR3 is 17 residues. The CDR3 sequence is CASSLEGDRGSSYEQYF. In DNA, the CDR3 is TGTGCCAGCAGCTTAGAGGGGGACAGGGGGAGCTCCTACGAGCAGTACTTC. Full variable domain (outside the CDR3, taken from reference TRBV11-2 and TRBJ2-7): EAGVAQSPRYKIIEKRQSVAFWCNPISGHATLYWYQQILGQGPKLLIQFQNNGVVDDSQLPKDRFSAERLKGVDSTLKIQPAKLEDSAVYLCASSLEGDRGSSYEQYFGPGTRLTVT.

The rearrangement links TRBV30 to TRBJ2-3; 15 nucleotides align to TRBD2. The J segment lost 5 bases and the V segment lost 1 base, leaving 7 bases of the junction unmatched. This CDR3 has 17 residues. Per germline, CDR1 GTSNPN and CDR2 SVGIG (reference sequence). The CDR3 DNA is TGTGCCTGGAGTGCCGGACTAGCGGGGGGGTATAGAGATACGCAGTATTTT. The encoded protein is CAWSAGLAGGYRDTQYF.

This clone was found once. V usage is TRBV19 and J usage is TRBJ1-1; perhaps TRBD1 as D (5 bases). The V end lost 0 bases, the J end lost 3 bases, and 8 bases lay between the germline ends. CDR1 is LNHDA and CDR2 is SQIVND in the germline V gene (reference sequence). The CDR3 runs to 14 residues. Here the CDR3 DNA reads TGTGCCAGTAGTATAGATTCAGGGTACACTGAAGCTTTCTTT. Encoded protein: CASSIDSGYTEAFF.

The chain is built from TRBV9 and TRBJ2-3; possibly TRBD1 for D (5 bases). Looked up from germline, CDR1 is SGDLS and CDR2 is YYNGEE. The length of the CDR3 is 13 residues. The germline V and J ends were trimmed by 0 bases and 3 bases, with 5 bases remaining between them. Here the CDR3 reads CASSVGTTDTQYF. CDR3 bases: TGTGCCAGCAGCGTAGGGACAACAGATACGCAGTATTTT.

The chain carries TRBV28 and TRBJ1-1; D uncertain. The CDR3 runs to 11 residues. Trimming removed 5 bases from V and 2 bases from J, with 3 bases in between. Germline-derived CDR1 and CDR2 are MDHEN and SYDVKM. CDR3 loop: CASSINTEAFF. The CDR3 bases are TGTGCCAGCAGTATTAACACTGAAGCTTTCTTT.